A selection of T cell receptor beta chains follows, all from one sample in a study of blood T cells in healthy people across ages. TCRdb fed the 5' RACE reads into MiXCR, producing one record per CDR3 protein. The sample gives over 1.5 million distinct CDR3 sequences, around 48% of which show up once; over 2% is in the top ten. Sequencing was performed on blood. The receptors derive from a woman aged 40 to 50 in good health. CDR3s include the opening cysteine and the closing phenylalanine or tryptophan. The D gene is left open where the match is weak. A clone size is listed for some rows: how often the clone was seen (once, few, many), or a class if it is expanded.

j_gene	abundance	v_gene	d_gene	len	CDR3nt	CDR3aa
TRBJ2-1	-	TRBV28	TRBD2	17	TGTGCCAGCACGGCTAGCGGGGTGCCTTACTCCTACAATGAGCAGTTCTTC	CASTASGVPYSYNEQFF
TRBJ2-3	few	TRBV28	TRBD2	16	TGTGCCAGCAGCTCCAGGACTAGCGGGGGATTGGATACGCAGTATTTT	CASSSRTSGGLDTQYF
TRBJ2-7	-	TRBV4-3	-	19	TGCGCCAGCAGCCAAGACTCCCCAATTTCAGGGAGTATCGCCTACGAGCAGTACTTC	CASSQDSPISGSIAYEQYF
TRBJ2-3	once	TRBV4-2	TRBD2	19	TGTGCCAGCAGCCAACCTCCGGAAGGCGGGGGGGCCCAGAGGGATACGCAGTATTTT	CASSQPPEGGGAQRDTQYF
TRBJ2-2	-	TRBV28	-	14	TGTGCCAGCAGTACACTTCCCAATACCGGGGAGCTGTTTTTT	CASSTLPNTGELFF
TRBJ2-7	-	TRBV27	-	12	TGTGCCAGCAGCAATTGCCGTCGCGAGCAGTACTTC	CASSNCRREQYF
TRBJ2-4	-	TRBV20-1	-	13	TGCAGTGCTACACTCGCAGGGGGTCGGGAGCAGTACTTC	CSATLAGGREQYF
TRBJ2-3	-	TRBV15	-	13	TGTGCCACCAGCAGAGAGTCTCCAGATACGCAGTATTTT	CATSRESPDTQYF
TRBJ2-7	few	TRBV6-6	TRBD1	14	TGTGCCAGCAGTAAACCGGGACAGGGGATGAGGCAGTACTTC	CASSKPGQGMRQYF
TRBJ1-5	-	TRBV12-3/TRBV12-4	-	16	TGTGCCAGCATGGCACAGGGCGCCGCGGGGGGTCAGCCCCAGCATTTT	CASMAQGAAGGQPQHF
TRBJ1-4	-	TRBV7-2	-	14	TGTGCCAGCAGCTTTGGGGGGGATAATGAAAAACTGTTTTTT	CASSFGGDNEKLFF
TRBJ1-5	-	TRBV12-3/TRBV12-4	-	14	TGTGCCAGCAGTAGAGGACTGGGCAATCAGCCCCAGCATTTT	CASSRGLGNQPQHF
TRBJ1-1	-	TRBV7-9	-	12	TGTGCCAGCAGCTTACAAGATGTGAGAGCTTTCTTT	CASSLQDVRAFF
TRBJ2-3	few	TRBV6-2/TRBV6-3	TRBD2	15	TGTGCCAGCATTAAAGCGGGGGGGTGGGCAGATACGCAGTATTTT	CASIKAGGWADTQYF
TRBJ2-5	-	TRBV7-9	-	17	TGTGCCAGCAGCTTAGTTGTGGAGAGGGGAGCCCAAGAGACCCAGTACTTC	CASSLVVERGAQETQYF
TRBJ1-4	once	TRBV7-2	TRBD1	16	TGTGCCAGCAGCTTATATTGGGACAGTTCTAATGAAAAACTGTTTTTT	CASSLYWDSSNEKLFF
TRBJ2-3	few	TRBV28	-	13	TGTGCCAGCAGAACCGATAGGGCAGATACGCAGTATTTT	CASRTDRADTQYF
TRBJ2-7	once	TRBV4-1	-	13	TGCGCCAGCAGCCCGGACAACCCCTACGAGCAGTACTTC	CASSPDNPYEQYF
TRBJ2-1	-	TRBV10-3	-	15	TGTGCCATCAGACCCGGGAGTGGCTCCTACATTGAGCAGTTCTTC	CAIRPGSGSYIEQFF
TRBJ2-5	-	TRBV5-6	-	15	TGTGCCAGCAGTAAAGCACAGGGCCTCCAAGAGACCCAGTACTTC	CASSKAQGLQETQYF
TRBJ2-1	-	TRBV2	TRBD2	17	TGTGCCAGCAGTGTTGGTAGCGGGAGGGACTCCTACAATGAGCAGTTCTTC	CASSVGSGRDSYNEQFF
TRBJ2-4	-	TRBV27	-	17	TGTGCCAGCAGCTCCCGGGACGGTGGGTTAGCCAAAAACATTCAGTACTTC	CASSSRDGGLAKNIQYF
TRBJ2-3	few	TRBV4-1	TRBD1	14	TGCGCCAGCAGCCAGGGACAGGTGGGAGATACGCAGTATTTT	CASSQGQVGDTQYF
TRBJ1-2	many	TRBV7-2	TRBD1	14	TGTGCCAGCAGCGGGGGACAGGGGAGATATGGCTACACCTTC	CASSGGQGRYGYTF
TRBJ2-1	-	TRBV7-2	TRBD2	18	TGTGCCAGCAGCTCGGGACTAGCGGGGGGCTTGAAATACAATGAGCAGTTCTTC	CASSSGLAGGLKYNEQFF
TRBJ2-5	few	TRBV20-1	TRBD1	14	TGCAGTGCTCCTCCGGGACAGACCCAAGAGACCCAGTACTTC	CSAPPGQTQETQYF
TRBJ2-5	few	TRBV27	-	10	TGTGCCAGCTTGCAAGAGACCCAGTACTTC	CASLQETQYF
TRBJ2-3	-	TRBV6-2/TRBV6-3	TRBD1	16	TGTGCCAGCAGTTACCCGGACAGGGGTAGCACAGATACGCAGTATTTT	CASSYPDRGSTDTQYF
TRBJ2-7	-	TRBV4-3	-	20	TGCGCCAGCAGCCAAGTATCAAGGGGTCAGGGACACCACGTATCCTACGAGCAGTACTTC	CASSQVSRGQGHHVSYEQYF
TRBJ2-3	-	TRBV11-2	TRBD2	15	TGTGCCAGCAGCTTTGCGGGGGGGATCTCAGATACGCAGTATTTT	CASSFAGGISDTQYF
TRBJ2-3	few	TRBV28	-	15	TGTGCCAGCAGTCCGGGGCTAACACAATCAGATACGCAGTATTTT	CASSPGLTQSDTQYF
TRBJ2-3	-	TRBV11-2	-	16	TGTGCCAGCAGCTCTACCGGGACTTTTAGCACAGATACGCAGTATTTT	CASSSTGTFSTDTQYF
TRBJ1-2	-	TRBV6-2/TRBV6-3	-	15	TGTGCCAGCAGTAAGAAGGACCGGACCAACTATGGCTACACCTTC	CASSKKDRTNYGYTF
TRBJ2-5	few	TRBV29-1	-	10	TGCAGCGTTGAACCCGGGACCCAGTACTTC	CSVEPGTQYF
TRBJ2-1	-	TRBV7-2	TRBD2	16	TGTGCCAGCACGACGCGTAGCGGGGGATCCTACAATGAGCGGTTCTTC	CASTTRSGGSYNERFF
TRBJ2-5	few	TRBV20-1	-	20	TGCAGTGCTAGAGATAAGTCGGTGTCTAGCAGGCTTCCCCACATTGGTGAGCAGTACTTC	CSARDKSVSSRLPHIGEQYF
TRBJ2-5	many	TRBV27	TRBD2	17	TGTGCCAGCAGTCCCCATCCTAGCGGGGGTACACAAGAGACCCAGTACTTC	CASSPHPSGGTQETQYF
TRBJ2-7	-	TRBV5-1	-	15	TGCGCCAGCAGCTTGGAGGGCAGGGGGGCCTACGAGCAGTACTTC	CASSLEGRGAYEQYF
TRBJ2-1	once	TRBV4-3	TRBD1	14	TGCGCCAGCAGCCAAGGGGTTGAGGGGGCTCAGCAGTTCTTC	CASSQGVEGAQQFF
TRBJ1-5	-	TRBV20-1	-	12	TGCAGTGCTCCGGTGGCCGCGGGGCCCCAGCATTTT	CSAPVAAGPQHF
TRBJ2-3	-	TRBV11-2	TRBD2	15	TGTGCCAGCAGCTTTGGACTAGCGTACACAGATACGCAGTATTTT	CASSFGLAYTDTQYF
TRBJ2-3	-	TRBV20-1	-	12	TGCAGTGCTATATGGCTAGCAGATACGCAGTATTTT	CSAIWLADTQYF
TRBJ2-7	-	TRBV5-1	-	14	TGCGCCAGCAGCGGGGGCAGGAAACTCTACGAGCAGTACTTC	CASSGGRKLYEQYF
TRBJ2-1	-	TRBV7-9	-	13	TGTGCCAGCAGCCAACCTGCCGAAGAGACCCAGTTCTTC	CASSQPAEETQFF
TRBJ2-5	few	TRBV9	-	12	TGTGCCAGCAGCGTAGACCGGGAGACCCAGTACTTC	CASSVDRETQYF
TRBJ2-7	-	TRBV7-8	TRBD1	16	TGTGCCAGCAGCTTAAGTGGGGGACAGGGCTTCTACGAGCAGTACTTC	CASSLSGGQGFYEQYF
TRBJ2-1	-	TRBV20-1	-	12	TGCAGTGCTAGGTCGAATTGGAATGAGCAGTTCTTC	CSARSNWNEQFF
TRBJ2-5	-	TRBV12-3/TRBV12-4	-	13	TGTGCCAGCAGTCCATACAGATGCAATGAGCAGTACTTC	CASSPYRCNEQYF
TRBJ2-7	few	TRBV6-5	-	14	TGTGCCAGCAGTCTTGCCGGGACCAACCACGAGCAGTACTTC	CASSLAGTNHEQYF
TRBJ1-2	-	TRBV10-3	TRBD1	14	TGTGCCATCAGGGCCGGGACAGGGGAGGATGGCTACACCTTC	CAIRAGTGEDGYTF
TRBJ1-2	-	TRBV4-2	TRBD1	15	TGTGCCAGCAGCCAACGGACAGGCGGTGACTATGGCTACACCTTC	CASSQRTGGDYGYTF
TRBJ2-1	few	TRBV20-1	TRBD1	15	TGCAGTGCCCCCCAATGGGACAGGGCCTACAATGAGCAGTTCTTC	CSAPQWDRAYNEQFF
TRBJ2-6	few	TRBV10-3	TRBD1	14	TGTGCCATCAGTACAGGGGCTGGGGCCAACGTCCTGACTTTC	CAISTGAGANVLTF
TRBJ2-4	once	TRBV11-3	-	13	TGTGCCAGCAGCTTCGTGGGAAAAAACATTCAGTACTTC	CASSFVGKNIQYF
TRBJ2-3	few	TRBV2	-	12	TGTGCCAGCAGGGAGTTCACAGATACGCAGTATTTT	CASREFTDTQYF
TRBJ1-2	once	TRBV5-6	-	14	TGTGCCAGCAGCCGGACAGCGAACGTCTATGGCTACACCTTC	CASSRTANVYGYTF
TRBJ1-1	-	TRBV5-1	TRBD1	14	TGCGCCAGCAGCGGTGACAGGGTGAGAACTGAAGCTTTCTTT	CASSGDRVRTEAFF
TRBJ1-6	once	TRBV20-1	TRBD1	15	TGCAGTGCTAGAGATGGGACAGGACTTAATTCACCCCTCCACTTT	CSARDGTGLNSPLHF